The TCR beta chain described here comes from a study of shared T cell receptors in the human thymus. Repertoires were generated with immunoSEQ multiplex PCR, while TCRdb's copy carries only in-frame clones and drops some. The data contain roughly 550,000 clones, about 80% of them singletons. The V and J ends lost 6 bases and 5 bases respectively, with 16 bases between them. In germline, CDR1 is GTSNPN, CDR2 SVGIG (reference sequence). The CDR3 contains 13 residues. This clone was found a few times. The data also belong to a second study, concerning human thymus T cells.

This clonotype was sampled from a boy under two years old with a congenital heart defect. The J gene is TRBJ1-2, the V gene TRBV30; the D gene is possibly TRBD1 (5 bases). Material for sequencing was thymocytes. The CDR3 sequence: CACVGGARYGYTF. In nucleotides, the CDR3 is TGTGCCTGCGTAGGAGGGGCGAGGTATGGCTACACCTTC. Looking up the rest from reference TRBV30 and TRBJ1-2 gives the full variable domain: SQTIHQWPATLVQPVGSPLSLECTVEGTSNPNLYWYRQAAGRGLQLLFYSVGIGQISSEVPQNLSASRPQDRQFILSSKKLLLSDSGFYLCACVGGARYGYTFGSGTRLTVV.